These 25 T cell receptor beta chains came from one sample sequenced in a study of cytomegalovirus exposure and HLA in healthy donors. PCR employed 60 Vbeta and 13 Jbeta primers. Only in-frame clones appear in the TCRdb table, and some are missing; sequencing was by immunoSEQ multiplex PCR. The sample yields 110,000 or so clones, more than 65% seen once. The specimen was PBMCs. The source of these receptors is a man aged 40-49 years in good health and CMV-seropositive.

This chain connects TRBV2 to TRBJ2-1; 9 bases match TRBD2. The trim removed 6 bases at V and 8 bases at J, leaving 8 bases unmatched. The CDR3 length is 14 residues. The germline V gene has CDR1 SNHLY and CDR2 FYNNEI. CDR3 residues: CASRRGLAYDEQFF. The CDR3 region has the DNA TGTGCCAGCAGAAGGGGACTAGCATACGATGAGCAGTTCTTC.

This clone was found a few times. V usage is TRBV7-3 and J usage is TRBJ2-1; 9 bases line up with TRBD1. Trimming cost V 2 bases and J 9 bases; bases outside gene matches: 8. The CDR3 is made up of 15 amino acids. Germline V gene lookup returns CDR1 SGHTA and CDR2 FQGTGA. Here the CDR3 DNA reads TGTGCCAGCAGCTTACTAGGACAGGGGCAGGGTGAGCAGTTCTTC. Residues: CASSLLGQGQGEQFF.

The rearrangement uses TRBV15 and TRBJ1-3, with D hard to call. The CDR3 is made up of 15 amino acids. Germline CDR1 reads LNHNV; CDR2 reads YYDKDF (reference sequence). Trimming stripped 3 bases from V and 7 bases from J, with 16 bases between. The CDR3 DNA sequence: TGTGCCACCAGCAGTTCCCTTAACGTCGGGAACACCATATATTTT. This encodes CATSSSLNVGNTIYF.

In this sample, this clone is medium-sized. V and J are TRBV6-4 and TRBJ2-3; maybe TRBD2 (6 bases). The CDR3 runs 14 residues. The ends were cut back, 2 bases at V and 5 bases at J, with 11 bases in the middle. Looked up from germline, CDR1 is MRHNA and CDR2 is SNTAGT. CDR3 sequence reads: CASSDGWGGDTQYF. The CDR3 region has the DNA TGTGCCAGCAGTGACGGGTGGGGAGGAGATACGCAGTATTTT.

This chain joins TRBV28 and TRBJ2-1, with TRBD1 matching 9 bases. Trimming removed 5 bases from V and 6 bases from J; junction bases left unmatched: 14. From germline, CDR1 is MDHEN and CDR2 SYDVKM. There are 17 residues in the CDR3. As DNA, the CDR3 is TGTGCCAGCAGTCGGACCCCAGGGGGACAGGGATTCAATGAGCAGTTCTTC. This gives the protein CASSRTPGGQGFNEQFF.

Written as DNA, the CDR3 is TGTGCCAGCACTCTCGGACTAGCGGGTACCCAAGAGACCCAGTACTTC. As protein: CASTLGLAGTQETQYF. The V gene is TRBV6-6, the J gene TRBJ2-5; 11 positions match TRBD2. V shed 7 bases, J shed 1 base, and the junction held 8 bases outside the gene matches. Looked up from germline, CDR1 is MNHNY and CDR2 is SVGAGI (reference sequence). The CDR3 sequence is 16 residues long.

This chain connects TRBV9 to TRBJ1-1, with D unresolved. Trimming shortened V by 3 bases and J by 7 bases, and 13 bases separated the two germline ends. Per germline, CDR1 SGDLS and CDR2 YYNGEE. The CDR3 has 13 amino acids. The DNA of the CDR3 is TGTGCCAGCAGCGCCCAACAACATAATGAAGCTTTCTTT. Translating gives CASSAQQHNEAFF.

This chain connects TRBV30 to TRBJ1-2; the D gene is possibly TRBD1 (5 bases). Germline V gene lookup returns CDR1 GTSNPN and CDR2 SVGIG (reference sequence). CDR3 length: 12 amino acids. Deletions cut 3 bases from V and 2 bases from J, with 7 bases between. This CDR3 is CAWSQGNYGYTF. Here the CDR3 DNA reads TGTGCCTGGAGCCAGGGAAACTATGGCTACACCTTC.

This chain connects TRBV18 to TRBJ1-3; D ambiguous. This CDR3 contains 15 residues. V dropped 2 bases and J dropped 2 bases, with 10 bases sitting between them. From germline, CDR1 is KGHSH and CDR2 LQKENI. The CDR3 DNA reads TGTGCCAGCTCACCATCCGGGAGCACTGGAAACACCATATATTTT. Protein sequence: CASSPSGSTGNTIYF.

The chain couples TRBV6-1 to TRBJ2-3, with TRBD2 matching 12 bases. V lost 7 bases, J lost 5 bases, and 4 bases stayed unmatched. In germline, CDR1 is MNHNS, CDR2 SASEGT. CDR3 length equals 14 residues. The CDR3 reads CASKTSGGLDTQYF. DNA for the CDR3: TGTGCCAGCAAAACTAGCGGGGGGTTAGATACGCAGTATTTT.

The chain is built from TRBV5-4 and TRBJ2-3; 9 positions match TRBD1. The CDR3 contains 14 residues. Germline CDR1 is SGHNT and CDR2 is YYREEE (reference sequence). Trimming took 5 bases from V and 4 from J; bases not matched to a gene: 5. CDR3 nucleotides: TGTGCCAGCAGTCATACAGGGGGCTCAGATACGCAGTATTTT. Amino acids: CASSHTGGSDTQYF.

This chain joins TRBV4-2 and TRBJ2-5; 8 nucleotides align to TRBD2. The tail of the sequence fits TRBJ2-7 better, so the J call may be wrong. The germline gives CDR1 LGHNA, CDR2 YNFKEQ. The CDR3 is 13 amino acids. The CDR3 spells CATRSGETYEQYF. CDR3 in DNA: TGTGCCACCCGTAGCGGGGAAACCTACGAGCAGTACTTC.

The chain couples TRBV18 to TRBJ2-7; 11 bases fit TRBD1. J was trimmed by 0 bases and V by 10 bases; bases with no gene match: 17. The germline V gene has CDR1 KGHSH and CDR2 LQKENI. This CDR3 is built from 18 residues. In nucleotides, the CDR3 is TGTGCCACCAGCCCGCTCCCCCCCGGGACAGGGGGCTCCTACGAGCAGTACTTC. Protein: CATSPLPPGTGGSYEQYF. The variable domain in full, with the rest retrieved from reference TRBV18 and TRBJ2-7, is NAGVMQNPRHLVRRRGQEARLRCSPMKGHSHVYWYRQLPEEGLKFMVYLQKENIIDESGMPKERFSAEFPKEGPSILRIQQVVRGDSAAYFCATSPLPPGTGGSYEQYFGPGTRLTVT.

The rearrangement joins TRBV15 to TRBJ1-3; 7 nucleotides align to TRBD1. Unmatched junction bases numbered 5, after V lost 3 bases and J lost 0 bases. Per germline, CDR1 LNHNV and CDR2 YYDKDF (reference sequence). The CDR3 has 16 residues. The CDR3 nucleotides are TGTGCCACCAGCAGCGACAGGGCACTCTCTGGAAACACCATATATTTT. Residues: CATSSDRALSGNTIYF.

The chain combines TRBV9 with TRBJ1-6, with a possible D match to TRBD1 (5 bases). The CDR3 has 18 residues. V lost 4 bases and J lost 0, with 17 bases in between. Per germline, CDR1 SGDLS and CDR2 YYNGEE. As DNA, the CDR3 is TGTGCCAGCAGCCCGGGGAGGGGAGGGAGCTCCTATAATTCACCCCTCCACTTT. Its translation: CASSPGRGGSSYNSPLHF.

In this sample, this clone turned up once. V usage is TRBV29-1 and J usage is TRBJ2-1; 9 nucleotides line up with TRBD1. The CDR3 has 12 amino acids. Germline CDR1 reads SQVTM; CDR2 reads ANQGSEA. V trimming: 2 bases; J trimming: 9 bases; junction bases outside the gene matches: 2. CDR3 sequence reads: CSVETGGGEQFF. CDR3 nucleotide sequence: TGCAGCGTTGAAACAGGGGGCGGTGAGCAGTTCTTC.

This sequence joins TRBV10-1 and TRBJ2-5; no clear D. The end of the DNA fits TRBJ2-7 better, so the J call may be wrong. The CDR3 spans 10 residues. Germline-derived CDR1 and CDR2 are WNHNN and SYGVQD (reference sequence). This chain's CDR3 is CAPARNEQYF. The CDR3 DNA follows: TGCGCCCCTGCTAGAAACGAGCAGTACTTC.

Note on this clone: At the DNA level, this CDR3 is encoded by other sequences in the same sample as well. This CDR3 is CASSLTGGSYEQYF. The DNA for the CDR3 is TGTGCCAGCAGCTTGACCGGCGGGTCCTACGAGCAGTACTTC. This chain links TRBV11-3 with TRBJ2-7; a possible D gene is TRBD2 (5 bases). The V end lost 3 bases, the J end lost 1 base, and 10 bases lay between the germline ends. Germline CDR1 and CDR2: SGHNT and YENEEA. The CDR3 covers 14 residues. The variable domain in full, with the rest retrieved from reference TRBV11-3 and TRBJ2-7, is EAGVVQSPRYKIIEKKQPVAFWCNPISGHNTLYWYLQNLGQGPELLIRYENEEAVDDSQLPKDRFSAERLKGVDSTLKIQPAELGDSAVYLCASSLTGGSYEQYFGPGTRLTVT.

This chain joins TRBV4-1 and TRBJ2-1, with D perhaps matching TRBD1 (5 bases). Germline V gene lookup returns CDR1 MGHRA and CDR2 YSYEKL. The CDR3 has 17 amino acids. Deletions cut 4 bases from V and 4 bases from J, with 20 bases between. CDR3 residues: CASSPEPLSQGYNEQFF. The DNA of the CDR3 is TGCGCCAGCAGCCCGGAACCCCTGAGCCAGGGATACAATGAGCAGTTCTTC.

The chain carries TRBV7-9 and TRBJ2-7; 8 nucleotides line up with TRBD1. Looked up from germline, CDR1 is SEHNR and CDR2 is FQNEAQ (reference sequence). V gave up 1 base and J gave up 0 bases; unmatched junction bases: 8. The CDR3 covers 17 residues. The DNA of the CDR3 is TGTGCCAGCAGCTTAGGGCGACAGGGGCAGGTCTCCTACGAGCAGTACTTC. It specifies CASSLGRQGQVSYEQYF.

This chain joins TRBV15 and TRBJ1-4; 7 nucleotides align to TRBD1. The CDR3 has 15 amino acids. Per germline, CDR1 LNHNV and CDR2 YYDKDF (reference sequence). Trimming at V came to 1 base and at J to 8 bases, leaving 7 bases not matched to a gene. Here the CDR3 reads CATSRGTGDGEKLFF. The CDR3 DNA reads TGTGCCACCAGCAGAGGCACAGGGGATGGAGAAAAACTGTTTTTT.

V usage is TRBV28 and J usage is TRBJ1-5; D remains unclear. Trimming took 6 bases from V and 7 from J, leaving 13 bases between them. Germline loops: CDR1 MDHEN, CDR2 SYDVKM. This CDR3 is 13 amino acids long. The CDR3 coding sequence is TGTGCCAGCAGGAGGACTGAGGTCCAGCCCCAGCATTTT. Translating gives CASRRTEVQPQHF.

This clone was observed a few times. The chain links TRBV7-2 to TRBJ1-1; TRBD1 is a possible D gene (6 bases). Trimming left V 6 bases short and J 7 bases short, with 21 bases between. Germline values: CDR1 SGHTA, CDR2 FQGNSA. The CDR3 covers 15 residues. CDR3 protein: CASSPLPQGQGEAFF. The CDR3 DNA is TGTGCCAGCAGTCCCCTCCCTCAGGGGCAAGGTGAAGCTTTCTTT.

Comment on this clone: One end of the junction is discordant with germline, which a read error may explain. The chain uses TRBV4-2 and TRBJ2-6; 8 bases match TRBD1. Germline V CDR1 and CDR2: LGHNA, YNFKEQ. This CDR3 region has 18 residues. For the CDR3, the DNA is TGTGCCAGCAGCCCCGCCGGACAGGGTCCCTCTGGGGCCAACGGCCTGACTTTC. Its translation is CASSPAGQGPSGANGLTF.

The chain uses TRBV6-5 and TRBJ1-3; tentatively, D is TRBD1 (6 bases). The ends were cut back, 5 bases at V and 2 bases at J, with 7 bases in the middle. This CDR3 is 13 amino acids long. CDR1 and CDR2 (germline): MNHEY, SVGAGI. CDR3: CASSKGAGNTIYF. Written as DNA, the CDR3 is TGTGCCAGCAGTAAGGGGGCTGGAAACACCATATATTTT.